This entry describes one T cell receptor (beta chain). RNA extraction was followed by reverse transcription into cDNA, which acted as the sequencing template. Profiled with immunoSEQ multiplex PCR; TCRdb holds only in-frame clones, not every one. The table records 65,000 to 90,000 clones, just over 50% of them present only once. Lesional scalp punch biopsies and peripheral blood were collected from alopecia areata patients. The data originate from a study of CD8+ T cells in alopecia areata. The receptor's source is a human donor with alopecia areata. Sequencing was carried out using NKG2D-high CD8+ T cells sorted from blood.

The CDR3 DNA reads as TGCAGCGTTGAAGACGGGACCCACGAGCAGTACTTC. Amino acid sequence: CSVEDGTHEQYF. V is TRBV29-1 and J is TRBJ2-7, with D perhaps being TRBD1 or TRBD2 (5 bases each). The germline V gene encodes CDR1 SQVTM and CDR2 ANQGSEA. Trimming cost V 0 bases and J 5 bases, with 8 bases left between them. The CDR3 length is 12 residues.